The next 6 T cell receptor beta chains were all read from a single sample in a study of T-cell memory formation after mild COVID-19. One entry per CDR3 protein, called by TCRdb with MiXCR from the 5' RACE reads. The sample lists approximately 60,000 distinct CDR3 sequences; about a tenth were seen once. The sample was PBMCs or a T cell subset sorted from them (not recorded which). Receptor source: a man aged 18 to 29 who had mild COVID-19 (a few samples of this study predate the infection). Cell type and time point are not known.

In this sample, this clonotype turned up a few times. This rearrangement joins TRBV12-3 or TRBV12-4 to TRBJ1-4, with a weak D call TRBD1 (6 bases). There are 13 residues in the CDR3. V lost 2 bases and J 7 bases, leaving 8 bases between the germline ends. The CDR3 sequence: CASSLRGGEKLFF. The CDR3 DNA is TGTGCCAGCAGTTTACGAGGGGGTGAAAAACTGTTTTTT.

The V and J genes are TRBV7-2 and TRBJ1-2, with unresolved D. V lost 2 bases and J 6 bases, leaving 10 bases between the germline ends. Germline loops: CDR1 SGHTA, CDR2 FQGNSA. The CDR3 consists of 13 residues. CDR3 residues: CASSLMQANGYTF. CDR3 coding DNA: TGTGCCAGCAGCTTAATGCAAGCTAATGGCTACACCTTC.

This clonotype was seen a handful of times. Here the CDR3 DNA reads TGCAGTGCTATAGAGTCCGGGACTATCTATGGCTACACCTTC. Its protein is CSAIESGTIYGYTF. The rearrangement joins TRBV20-1 to TRBJ1-2; a weak D match, TRBD1 (5 bases). CDR3 length: 14 amino acids. The V gene's germline CDR1 is DFQATT and CDR2 SNEGSKA (reference sequence). V lost 4 bases and J lost 4, with 16 bases in between.

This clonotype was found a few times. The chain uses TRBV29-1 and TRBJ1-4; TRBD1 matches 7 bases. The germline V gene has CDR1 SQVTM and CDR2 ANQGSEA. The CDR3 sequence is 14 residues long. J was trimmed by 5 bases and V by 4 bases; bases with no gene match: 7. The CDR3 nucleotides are TGCAGCGTTGGGGGCACAGGGGTCAATGAAAAACTGTTTTTT. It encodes CSVGGTGVNEKLFF.

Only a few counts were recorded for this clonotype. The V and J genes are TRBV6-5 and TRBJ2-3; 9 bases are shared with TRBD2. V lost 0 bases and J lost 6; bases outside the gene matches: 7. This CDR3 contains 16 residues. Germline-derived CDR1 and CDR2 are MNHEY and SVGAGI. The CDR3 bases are TGTGCCAGCAGTTACTCGCCGCGGGGGGGCAGGGATACGCAGTATTTT. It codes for CASSYSPRGGRDTQYF.

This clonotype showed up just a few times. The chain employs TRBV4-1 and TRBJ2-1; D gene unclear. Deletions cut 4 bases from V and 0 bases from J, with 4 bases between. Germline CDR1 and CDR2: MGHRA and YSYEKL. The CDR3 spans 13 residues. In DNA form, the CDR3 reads TGCGCCAGCAGCCTAGACTCCTACAATGAGCAGTTCTTC. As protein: CASSLDSYNEQFF.